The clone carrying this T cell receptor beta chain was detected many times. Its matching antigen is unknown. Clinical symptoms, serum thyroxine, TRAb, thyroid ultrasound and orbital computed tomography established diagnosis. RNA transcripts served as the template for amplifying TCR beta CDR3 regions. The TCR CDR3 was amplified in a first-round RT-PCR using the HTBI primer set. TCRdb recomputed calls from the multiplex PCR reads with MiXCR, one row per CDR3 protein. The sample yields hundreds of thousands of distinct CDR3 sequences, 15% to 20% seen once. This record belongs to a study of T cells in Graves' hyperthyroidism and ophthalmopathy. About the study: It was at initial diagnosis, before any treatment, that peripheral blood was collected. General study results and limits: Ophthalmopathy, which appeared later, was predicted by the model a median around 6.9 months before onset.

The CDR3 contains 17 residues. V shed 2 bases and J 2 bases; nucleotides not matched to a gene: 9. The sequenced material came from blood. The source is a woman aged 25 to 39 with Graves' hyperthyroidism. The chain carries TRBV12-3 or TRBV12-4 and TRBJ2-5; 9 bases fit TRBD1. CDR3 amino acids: CASSLYTGGTSQETQYF. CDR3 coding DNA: TGTGCCAGCAGTTTATACACAGGGGGCACTTCACAAGAGACCCAGTACTTC.